A single sample gave rise to the 28 T cell receptor beta chains below, sequenced in a study of T cells in Graves' hyperthyroidism and ophthalmopathy. It was RNA transcripts that yielded the amplified TCR beta CDR3 regions. During a first-round RT-PCR of the TCR CDR3, the HTBI primer set was used. TCRdb ran MiXCR on the multiplex PCR reads and lists one entry per CDR3 protein. The sample includes hundreds of thousands of distinct CDR3 sequences, roughly a quarter of them seen just once. Source material: blood. The receptors stem from a young woman with Graves' ophthalmopathy.

This clonotype was counted at least ten times. This chain joins TRBV7-2 and TRBJ1-1, with TRBD1 as a possible D gene (6 bases). CDR1 and CDR2 from the germline V gene are SGHTA and FQGNSA. The CDR3 spans 13 residues. Trimming took 5 bases from V and 11 from J, leaving 18 bases between them. The CDR3: CASSPDGGLGAFF. The CDR3, as DNA: TGTGCCAGCAGCCCAGACGGGGGCTTGGGGGCTTTCTTT. Full variable domain (rest looked up from reference TRBV7-2 and TRBJ1-1): GAGVSQSPSNKVTEKGKDVELRCDPISGHTALYWYRQSLGQGLEFLIYFQGNSAPDKSGLPSDRFSAERTGGSVSTLTIQRTQQEDSAVYLCASSPDGGLGAFFGQGTRLTVV.

This clonotype was seen ten or more times. J is TRBJ2-1 and V is TRBV27; no clear D. CDR3 length: 13 amino acids. Germline V gene lookup returns CDR1 MNHEY and CDR2 SMNVEV (reference sequence). V dropped 4 bases and J dropped 0 bases, with 4 bases sitting between them. The CDR3 nucleotides read TGTGCCAGCAGTTGGGACTCCTACAATGAGCAGTTCTTC. Translating it yields CASSWDSYNEQFF.

This clonotype was detected many times. The DNA for the CDR3 is TGCGCCAGCAGCCCCCCCGGCGTAAGCACCGGGGAGCTGTTTTTT. It translates to CASSPPGVSTGELFF. The V and J genes are TRBV5-1 and TRBJ2-2; D not resolved. Per the germline V gene, CDR1 is SGHRS and CDR2 is YFSETQ. V was cut by 4 bases and J by 4 bases, with 14 bases left in between. CDR3 length: 15 residues.

This clonotype was recorded once. The chain uses TRBV6-1 and TRBJ2-2; 8 bases are a match to TRBD2. J was trimmed by 4 bases and V by 6 bases; bases with no gene match: 7. Germline V lookup: CDR1 MNHNS, CDR2 SASEGT. The CDR3 loop spans 15 amino acids. The CDR3, as DNA: TGTGCCAGCAGCTTCGGGAGGGAGGCCACCGGGGAGCTGTTTTTT. Translation: CASSFGREATGELFF.

This clonotype was detected ten times or more. The chain joins TRBV25-1 to TRBJ2-5, with D unclear. V lost 8 bases and J 4 bases, leaving 20 bases between the germline ends. The CDR3 has 15 residues. CDR1 is MGHDK and CDR2 is SYGVNS in the germline V gene. CDR3 coding DNA: TGTGCCAGCGTGTCCCTCGGAGCCGCACCAGAGACCCAGTACTTC. As protein: CASVSLGAAPETQYF.

The chain employs TRBV19 and TRBJ1-2; D uncertain. Germline V gene lookup returns CDR1 LNHDA and CDR2 SQIVND (reference sequence). V was trimmed by 4 bases and J by 5 bases, leaving 11 bases between them. The length of the CDR3 is 13 residues. The CDR3 sequence: CASSNREAYGYTF. The CDR3 DNA follows: TGTGCCAGTAGTAACCGGGAGGCTTATGGCTACACCTTC.

This clonotype showed up many times. The chain employs TRBV29-1 and TRBJ2-5; maybe TRBD1 (5 bases). Germline V lookup: CDR1 SQVTM, CDR2 ANQGSEA. Trimming removed 6 bases at V and 2 bases at J, with 13 bases between. This CDR3 has 13 residues. The CDR3 sequence: CSVDAGIQETQYF. The DNA of the CDR3 is TGCAGCGTCGACGCAGGGATTCAAGAGACCCAGTACTTC.

The table lists this clonotype with a few counts. This chain uses TRBV4-1 with TRBJ2-4; 7 bases are a match to TRBD2. V gave up 0 bases and J gave up 3 bases; unmatched junction bases: 8. Germline loops: CDR1 MGHRA, CDR2 YSYEKL. The CDR3 has 17 residues. The DNA of the CDR3 is TGCGCCAGCAGCCAAGATCCCGGTCGGGGGGTCAAAAACATTCAGTACTTC. Translated, it gives CASSQDPGRGVKNIQYF.

V and J are TRBV28 and TRBJ2-7; 10 positions agree with TRBD1. Per the germline V gene, CDR1 is MDHEN and CDR2 is SYDVKM. J gave up 5 bases and V 4 bases, and 11 bases lay outside the gene matches. The CDR3 consists of 16 residues. DNA for the CDR3: TGTGCCAGCAGTTCCCCCGGGACAGGGGCCAGCGACGAGCAGTACTTC. Translated, it gives CASSSPGTGASDEQYF.

CDR3 nucleotides: TGTGCCTGGAGTGTTGGTGGTCCCTTGGGCTACACCTTC. Translation gives CAWSVGGPLGYTF. The chain links TRBV30 to TRBJ1-2; D not resolved. Germline V gene sequence: CDR1 GTSNPN, CDR2 SVGIG (reference sequence). The CDR3 totals 13 residues. V gave up 0 bases and J gave up 8 bases, with 13 bases separating them.

This clonotype has a handful of counts. V usage is TRBV10-3 and J usage is TRBJ2-2; TRBD1 might be the D (5 bases). This CDR3 contains 14 residues. Germline V gives CDR1 ENHRY, CDR2 SYGVKD. Trimming stripped 3 bases from V and 5 bases from J, with 10 bases between. CDR3 residues: CAISETGWTGELFF. CDR3 sequence (DNA): TGTGCCATCAGTGAAACAGGTTGGACCGGGGAGCTGTTTTTT.

This clonotype was counted ten times or more. This chain joins TRBV5-1 and TRBJ2-2; the D gene is possibly TRBD1 (6 bases). Looked up from germline, CDR1 is SGHRS and CDR2 is YFSETQ. Between the trimmed V and J ends, which lost 4 bases and 3 bases, there was a span of 16 bases. This CDR3 comprises 16 residues. Here the CDR3 DNA reads TGCGCCAGCAGCCCCCCCCTGGCAGGGGACACCGGGGAGCTGTTTTTT. It encodes CASSPPLAGDTGELFF.

This clonotype was seen repeatedly, ten times or more. V gene TRBV20-1 combines with J gene TRBJ2-5, with D tentatively TRBD2 (6 bases). Germline CDR1 reads DFQATT; CDR2 reads SNEGSKA (reference sequence). There are 14 residues in the CDR3. Deletions cut 2 bases from V and 4 bases from J, with 14 bases between. This CDR3 reads CSARPGTSLETQYF. The CDR3 region has the DNA TGCAGTGCTAGACCCGGGACTTCCCTAGAGACCCAGTACTTC.

A note on this clonotype: Just one base apart from a much larger clone, this may be a read error. J is TRBJ1-2 and V is TRBV12-3 or TRBV12-4; D unclear. This CDR3 spans 12 amino acids. The CDR3 sequence is CASNLFRHGYTF. CDR3 coding DNA: TGTGCCAGCAATTTATTCAGGCACGGCTACACCTTC.

This clonotype was recorded many times. The rearrangement links TRBV29-1 to TRBJ2-7, with D tentatively TRBD1 (5 bases). The germline gives CDR1 SQVTM, CDR2 ANQGSEA. The CDR3 contains 13 residues. Between the trimmed V and J ends, which lost 6 bases and 2 bases, there was a span of 14 bases. CDR3 sequence: CSVRLDTTYEQYF. For the CDR3, the DNA is TGCAGCGTCCGACTGGACACAACCTACGAGCAGTACTTC.

This clonotype was detected ten times or more. The genes are TRBV5-1 and TRBJ2-7, with D possibly matching TRBD1 (5 bases). The CDR3 length is 19 residues. The V gene's germline CDR1 is SGHRS and CDR2 YFSETQ. Trimming removed 0 bases from V and 1 base from J, with 23 bases in between. Here the CDR3 reads CASSLVDLGAYFGSYEQYF. DNA of the CDR3: TGCGCCAGCAGCTTGGTGGACCTAGGGGCATATTTTGGATCCTACGAGCAGTACTTC.

This clonotype was counted many times. The genes are TRBV29-1 and TRBJ2-7; a possible D gene is TRBD1 (5 bases). CDR1 is SQVTM and CDR2 is ANQGSEA in the germline V gene. CDR3 size: 13 residues. Trimming pared 6 bases from V and 6 bases from J, leaving 18 bases between. CDR3 loop: CSVMTVPNSEQYF. The CDR3 DNA is TGCAGCGTAATGACAGTACCGAACTCCGAGCAGTACTTC.

The chain is built from TRBV6-1 and TRBJ1-2; TRBD1 agrees at 8 bases. Germline lookup yields CDR1 MNHNS and CDR2 SASEGT. The V and J ends lost 6 bases and 4 bases, in that order; junction bases with no gene match: 10. This CDR3 contains 15 residues. The CDR3 nucleotides read TGTGCCAGCAGGATGCACAGGGGGAATAGCTATGGCTACACCTTC. Amino acid sequence: CASRMHRGNSYGYTF.

This clonotype was detected many times. The chain employs TRBV12-3 or TRBV12-4 and TRBJ2-7, with D possibly being TRBD2 (5 bases). With 6 bases removed from V and 0 bases from J, the gap between germline ends came to 12 bases. This CDR3 has 14 residues. CDR3 in amino acids: CASRADGGSYEQYF. In DNA form, the CDR3 reads TGTGCCAGCAGGGCGGACGGAGGCTCCTACGAGCAGTACTTC.

The V and J genes are TRBV28 and TRBJ1-2, with 9 bases lining up with TRBD1. The CDR3 loop spans 14 amino acids. V was pared by 4 bases and J by 7 bases, with 7 bases of the junction left unmatched. Germline V gene data show CDR1 as MDHEN and CDR2 as SYDVKM. This CDR3 reads CASSWDRESVGYTF. The DNA of the CDR3 is TGTGCCAGCAGTTGGGACAGGGAAAGCGTTGGCTACACCTTC.

At least ten counts were recorded for this clonotype. The rearrangement links TRBV5-1 to TRBJ2-7, with 8 bases lining up with TRBD1. The germline gives CDR1 SGHRS, CDR2 YFSETQ. Germline trimming cut 5 bases from V and 9 bases from J; bases unmatched to any gene: 16. This CDR3 is 15 amino acids long. The CDR3 DNA sequence: TGCGCCAGCAGAAGAAGGACAGGGCATCTGGGGGGGCAGTACTTC. This translates into CASRRRTGHLGGQYF.

This clonotype has a count of ten or more. This chain connects TRBV6-2 or TRBV6-3 to TRBJ1-5, with D unclear. This CDR3 comprises 12 residues. V lost 4 bases, J lost 6 bases, and 7 bases lay in between. CDR1 is MNHEY, CDR2 SVGEGT, per germline. CDR3 in DNA: TGTGCCAGCAGTTCCTCGGCTCAGCCCCAGCATTTT. Amino acids: CASSSSAQPQHF.

This clonotype was observed many times. The gene calls are TRBV12-3 or TRBV12-4 and TRBJ2-5; the D gene is possibly TRBD1 (6 bases). This CDR3 comprises 15 residues. The V gene lost 3 bases and the J gene lost 4 bases, with 15 bases spanning the gap. CDR3 sequence: CASSFGRLTGETQYF. As DNA, the CDR3 is TGTGCCAGCAGTTTTGGCAGGCTGACAGGAGAGACCCAGTACTTC.

This clonotype was detected only a few times. This chain joins TRBV18 and TRBJ2-7; D not certain. The CDR3 is made up of 14 amino acids. Germline V gives CDR1 KGHSH, CDR2 LQKENI. Trimming removed 3 bases from V and 2 bases from J, with 11 bases in between. The CDR3: CASSPEAGPYEQYF. CDR3 coding DNA: TGTGCCAGCTCACCCGAAGCAGGACCCTACGAGCAGTACTTC.

This clonotype was observed many times. V usage is TRBV27 and J usage is TRBJ2-7, with 10 bases lining up with TRBD1. V was clipped by 4 bases and J by 4 bases; unmatched bases: 4. Germline V gene data show CDR1 as MNHEY and CDR2 as SMNVEV (reference sequence). CDR3 length: 14 amino acids. CDR3 sequence (DNA): TGTGCCAGCAGTTACCCGGGACAGGGGTACGAGCAGTACTTC. The encoded protein is CASSYPGQGYEQYF.

The sample holds many counts of this clonotype. Mismatch with germline at one junction end may stem from a read error. The chain carries TRBV12-3 or TRBV12-4 and TRBJ1-2; D is uncertain. There are 13 residues in the CDR3. The CDR3, as DNA: TGCGCCAGCAGCCTCAGATCCAACTATGGCTACACCTTC. It translates to CASSLRSNYGYTF.

Ten or more counts support this clonotype. The V and J genes are TRBV20-1 and TRBJ2-6; TRBD2 is a possible D gene (6 bases). The CDR3 spans 15 residues. Trimming removed 3 bases at V and 0 bases at J, with 9 bases between. CDR1 and CDR2 (germline): DFQATT, SNEGSKA (reference sequence). This chain's CDR3 is CSASSRGSGANVLTF. The CDR3 nucleotides are TGCAGTGCTAGCTCGCGGGGCTCTGGGGCCAACGTCCTGACTTTC.

This clonotype was detected ten times or more. The genes are TRBV10-3 and TRBJ1-5, with D possibly matching TRBD1 (5 bases). CDR1 is ENHRY, CDR2 SYGVKD, per germline. This CDR3 contains 16 residues. V lost 9 bases, J lost 0 bases, and 18 bases lay in between. The CDR3: CAIGDRWFYSNQPQHF. CDR3 nucleotide sequence: TGTGCCATAGGGGACCGATGGTTTTATAGCAATCAGCCCCAGCATTTT.